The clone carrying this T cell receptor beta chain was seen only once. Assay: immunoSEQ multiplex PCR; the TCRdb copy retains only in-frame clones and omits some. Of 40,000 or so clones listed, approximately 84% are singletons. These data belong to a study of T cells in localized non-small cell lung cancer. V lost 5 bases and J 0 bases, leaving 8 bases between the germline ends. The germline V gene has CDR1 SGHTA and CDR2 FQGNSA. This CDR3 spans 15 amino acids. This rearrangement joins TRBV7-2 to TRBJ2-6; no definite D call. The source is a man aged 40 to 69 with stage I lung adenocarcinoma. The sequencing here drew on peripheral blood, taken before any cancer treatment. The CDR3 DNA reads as TGTGCCAGCAGCCTGAAGTTCTCTGGGGCCAACGTCCTGACTTTC. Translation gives CASSLKFSGANVLTF.